This TCR delta chain stems from a study of gamma-delta chains in newborns, infants, children. Turning to the study itself: Innate gammadelta T cells reportedly expand polyclonally right after birth, driven by microbial exposure, per the title.

This clone was detected once. At one of its ends the junction is not consistent with the germline gene, which may arise from a read error. Other DNA sequences in the same sample also yield this CDR3. This CDR3 comprises 13 residues. Germline loops: CDR1 GEAIGNYY, CDR2 EKD. TCRdb re-called clones from the reads using CATT. This table holds 4,000 to 5,500 delta-chain clones, under 50% found once. This TCR derives from a child who received the measles vaccine. The sequenced sample consisted of blood. The J gene is TRDJ1, the V gene TRDV2; unclear D gene. Written as DNA, the CDR3 is TGTGCCTGTGACTCCCGCTACACCGATAAGCTCATCTTT. Amino acid sequence: CACDSRYTDKLIF.